This T cell receptor beta chain stems from a study of CD8 T cells in ankylosing spondylitis (dated by TCRdb to 2017 to 2019). In terms of the full investigation: To find TCR variants linked to disease, the study profiled T cell receptor beta repertoires in ankylosing spondylitis patients and healthy donors. The whole study cohort included 95 to 130 healthy donors and 20 to 30 ankylosing spondylitis patients. Peripheral blood was sampled, and synovial fluid was also collected from ankylosing spondylitis patients.

Study-level results and caveats: Blood from ankylosing spondylitis patients appeared to be characterized by a TCR beta motif composed of roughly eight highly homologous amino acid variants. A CD8+ phenotype was shown by the disease-linked clones, which were found at relatively low frequencies in peripheral blood. Significant enrichment of the disease-linked clones was reported in matched synovial fluid samples from ankylosing spondylitis patients. Some TCR beta motif variants had previously been reported in synovial fluid and blood of reactive arthritis patients, which suggested common disease-initiation mechanisms.

The CDR3 has 13 amino acids, counting the end cysteine and phenylalanine. The sequence is cut down to CDR3 DNA, 39 bases in frame from base 1. CDR1 and CDR2 (DFQATT, SNEGSKA) derive from the germline V gene (reference sequence). With respect to this clonotype: No antigen is known for it. The junction and the germline gene differ at one end; a read error may be behind it.

Instrument on record: Illumina HiSeq 2500. Quantitative 5'-RACE with molecular barcodes was used to prepare TCR beta libraries. In the source study's methods: A new computational method based on a probabilistic model of VDJ rearrangement was used to identify disease-linked TCR variants. The public reads were reanalyzed by TCRdb: fastp trimming at Q25, MiXCR alignment, in-frame beta chains only. Every CDR3 protein is listed once, alongside the most common genes and DNA of its rows. TCRdb, not the authors, supplied the V and J calls. The sample contains 130,000 or so distinct CDR3 sequences, 17% of them found a single time. Clones ranked in the top ten supply around a third of the sample.

The rearranged segments are TRBV20-1 and TRBJ2-2; a tentative D call is TRBD2 (5 bases match). The TCR originated in a male donor with ankylosing spondylitis. Sequenced: blood, either unsorted or a sorted T cell fraction (not recorded which). The CDR3 reads CSARILGPGDLFF. The nucleotides read TGCAGTGCCCGGATTCTAGGCCCCGGGGATCTGTTTTTT.